This T cell receptor beta chain was captured in a study of blood T cell repertoires in COVID-19. Study in general: Sources were T cells, B-cell-depleted T cells, or PBMCs; the material itself was cDNA or gDNA.

The CDR3 is 18 residues long. Unmatched junction bases numbered 11, after V lost 4 bases and J lost 6 bases. CDR1 and CDR2 (germline): MDHEN, SYDVKM. Original data processing: From reference gene primer amplification, estimates of nucleated cell counts were derived. This table comes from immunoSEQ multiplex PCR, and its TCRdb copy is limited to in-frame clones, with some not included. Clone size and V and J calls were adopted from that table, with D and trimming inferred from the DNA. This table has about 250,000 clones, around three quarters appearing once. The chain employs TRBV28 and TRBJ1-6; 11 bases fit TRBD1. The source is a woman aged 80 or over with acute or convalescent COVID-19. Sequences were obtained from peripheral blood. CDR3 protein: CASSSPGSGQGANSPLHF. The CDR3 region has the DNA TGTGCCAGCAGTTCCCCTGGTTCTGGACAGGGGGCTAATTCACCCCTCCACTTT.